This T cell receptor beta chain was identified in a study of cytomegalovirus exposure and HLA in healthy donors. J was trimmed by 10 bases and V by 7 bases; bases with no gene match: 12. The CDR3 is made up of 14 amino acids. From germline, CDR1 is SGHRS and CDR2 YFSETQ. The primer mix had 60 Vbeta and 13 Jbeta primers. Clones were sequenced by immunoSEQ multiplex PCR, and TCRdb holds only the in-frame ones, with some missing. The sample has 110,000 to 150,000 clones, approximately 80% seen once. Notes on this clone: Antigen: not known.

General study results and limits: Later genetic work tied a missense DCLRE1C variant to beta-chain V and J trimming. It has been reported that TCR beta sequences accurately predicted the HLA-A and HLA-B alleles of most subjects.

The origin of this receptor is a male donor in good health and CMV-seronegative. The sequenced sample was PBMCs. This rearrangement joins TRBV5-1 to TRBJ2-1, with 9 bases that match TRBD2. In DNA form, the CDR3 reads TGCGCCAGCGGAGGCGGGGGGGCCGCGCGCGAGCAGTTCTTC. Its protein product is CASGGGGAAREQFF. The full variable domain, rest sourced from reference TRBV5-1 and TRBJ2-1, is KAGVTQTPRYLIKTRGQQVTLSCSPISGHRSVSWYQQTPGQGLQFLFEYFSETQRNKGNFPGRFSGRQFSNSRSEMNVSTLELGDSALYLCASGGGGAAREQFFGPGTRLTVL.